The 21 T cell receptor beta chains below come from one sample, sequenced in a study of regulatory T cells in long-lasting Graves disease. With iRepertoire HTBI primers and Arm-PCR of CDR3 regions, TCR beta libraries were built. Each CDR3 protein is one row after TCRdb ran MiXCR on the multiplex PCR reads. The table shows approximately 490,000 distinct CDR3 sequences, with 15% to 20% occurring only once. Time point here: newly diagnosed GD, antithyroid drugs for less than 3 months. Isolated PBMC RNA provided the starting material for the TCR library. In addition, the sample was reused for a study of T cells in Graves' hyperthyroidism and ophthalmopathy.

This material consisted of peripheral blood mononuclear cells (PBMCs), taken at new diagnosis, from a patient treated with antithyroid drugs. These receptors came from a man in his forties with Graves disease.

Concerning this clonotype: The junction departs from germline at one end; a sequencing error may be responsible. The chain joins TRBV20-1 to TRBJ2-3; the match to TRBD1 covers 9 bases. Germline V gives CDR1 DFQATT, CDR2 SNEGSKA (reference sequence). CDR3 length: 18 residues. The CDR3 reads CGAPNAGTGRGGTDTQYF. CDR3 in DNA: TGCGGTGCGCCTAATGCCGGGACAGGGAGGGGGGGCACAGATACGCAGTATTTT.

This clonotype came up many times. The chain recombines TRBV20-1 with TRBJ2-7, with a weak D call TRBD2 (7 bases). With 6 bases removed from V and 4 bases from J, the gap between germline ends came to 19 bases. Germline V CDR1 and CDR2: DFQATT, SNEGSKA (reference sequence). This CDR3 is 14 amino acids long. The CDR3 nucleotides read TGCAGTGCCAAGATCAGGGGAGGGAGGTACGAGCAGTACTTC. Residues: CSAKIRGGRYEQYF.

This clonotype has at least ten counts. This sequence joins TRBV6-1 and TRBJ2-1, with D perhaps TRBD2 (5 bases). V was shortened by 3 bases and J by 5 bases, with 14 bases between the two germline ends. CDR1 is MNHNS and CDR2 is SASEGT in the germline V gene. The CDR3 has 15 amino acids. CDR3 in amino acids: CASSEIQRLDNEQFF. The CDR3 nucleotides read TGTGCCAGCAGTGAGATCCAGCGGTTAGACAATGAGCAGTTCTTC.

Ten or more counts support this clonotype. V usage is TRBV20-1 and J usage is TRBJ2-2; D is unclear. Germline CDR1 reads DFQATT; CDR2 reads SNEGSKA (reference sequence). The CDR3 has 17 residues. Trimming removed 6 bases at V and 3 bases at J, with 23 bases between. The CDR3: CSAPASPLKGYTGELFF. Written as DNA, the CDR3 is TGCAGTGCCCCCGCCTCGCCCCTCAAAGGATACACCGGGGAGCTGTTTTTT.

As regards this clonotype: Likely a read error: the CDR3 ends without its conserved phenylalanine or tryptophan. The DNA is omitted, as the CDR3 cannot be located on it reliably, and the CDR3 follows TCRdb's listing. The V call is TRBV3-1, the J call TRBJ2-4; no DNA check was done on the table's D call, TRBD2. Inclusive of both ends, the CDR3 amounts to 17 amino acids. The germline CDR1 and CDR2 sequences are LGHDT and YNNKEL (reference sequence). CDR3 residues: CASSQEGLAANSMYFGP.

This clonotype was picked up many times. CDR3 sequence reads: CASSSRPGLAGGPYEQYF. As DNA, the CDR3 is TGTGCCAGCAGTTCTAGACCGGGACTAGCGGGAGGGCCCTACGAGCAGTACTTC. The chain carries TRBV6-4 and TRBJ2-7, with 16 bases identical to TRBD2. The trim removed 5 bases at V and 2 bases at J, leaving 9 bases unmatched. Per the germline V gene, CDR1 is MRHNA and CDR2 is SNTAGT. This CDR3 comprises 18 residues.

This clonotype was observed a few times. The chain uses TRBV5-1 and TRBJ2-7, with 8 nucleotides matching TRBD2. V trimming: 5 bases; J trimming: 3 bases; junction bases outside the gene matches: 10. In germline, CDR1 is SGHRS, CDR2 YFSETQ. This CDR3 has 15 residues. CDR3 in DNA: TGCGCCAGCAGAAGAGGAGCGGGAGCCGACTACGAGCAGTACTTC. Its translation: CASRRGAGADYEQYF.

This clonotype has only a few counts. This rearrangement joins TRBV5-4 to TRBJ1-1; the D gene is possibly TRBD1 (6 bases). The length of the CDR3 is 14 residues. V lost 2 bases and J 3 bases, leaving 11 bases between the germline ends. Per germline, CDR1 SGHNT and CDR2 YYREEE (reference sequence). In nucleotides, the CDR3 is TGTGCCAGCAGCTTACCGGGGGCTTACACTGAAGCTTTCTTT. Residues: CASSLPGAYTEAFF.

This clonotype was counted at least ten times. The chain has TRBV5-1 and TRBJ2-4, with 10 bases that match TRBD1. The CDR3 has 15 amino acids. Germline CDR1 reads SGHRS; CDR2 reads YFSETQ. V was clipped by 4 bases and J by 3 bases; unmatched bases: 4. CDR3 coding DNA: TGCGCCAGCAGCCGGGACAGGGGAAGCAAAAACATTCAGTACTTC. This gives the protein CASSRDRGSKNIQYF.

The chain uses TRBV3-1 and TRBJ1-6; D gene ambiguous. CDR3 size: 14 residues. CDR1 is LGHDT and CDR2 is YNNKEL in the germline V gene (reference sequence). The V gene lost 3 bases and the J gene lost 6 bases, with 9 bases spanning the gap. The CDR3 DNA reads as TGTGCCAGCAGCCAGGGCTTGCCTAATTCACCCCTCCACTTT. It specifies CASSQGLPNSPLHF.

The chain employs TRBV19 and TRBJ2-6; 8 bases are a match to TRBD1. Germline loops: CDR1 LNHDA, CDR2 SQIVND (reference sequence). The V gene end was trimmed by 7 bases and the J gene end by 1 base; junction bases not matched to a gene: 3. This CDR3 region has 15 residues. DNA of the CDR3: TGTGCCAGTACGCGACAGGGGTCTGGGGCCAACGTCCTGACTTTC. Its protein is CASTRQGSGANVLTF.

V gene TRBV14 combines with J gene TRBJ1-5, with 7 positions matching TRBD1. The CDR3 has 14 amino acids. Trimming took 4 bases from V and 3 from J; bases not matched to a gene: 3. Germline lookup yields CDR1 SGHDN and CDR2 FVKESK. The CDR3 DNA reads TGTGCCAGCAGCCTGACAGGGAACAATCAGCCCCAGCATTTT. The encoded protein is CASSLTGNNQPQHF.

This rearrangement joins TRBV14 to TRBJ2-7; either TRBD1 or TRBD2 may fit D (5 bases each). The ends were cut back, 1 base at V and 9 bases at J, with 16 bases in the middle. Germline V lookup: CDR1 SGHDN, CDR2 FVKESK. The CDR3 consists of 14 residues. Here the CDR3 reads CASSQGGDLTRQYF. CDR3 sequence (DNA): TGTGCCAGCAGCCAAGGAGGGGACCTTACGAGGCAGTACTTC.

This clonotype showed up many times. The chain recombines TRBV6-1 with TRBJ2-1, with D tentatively TRBD1 or TRBD2 (5 bases each). The CDR3 runs to 17 residues. Per the germline V gene, CDR1 is MNHNS and CDR2 is SASEGT. V was pared by 7 bases and J by 15 bases, with 34 bases between. This CDR3 is CASNSPTSRALRGAPFF. The DNA for the CDR3 is TGTGCCAGCAACTCCCCAACTAGTCGGGCCCTAAGGGGAGCCCCGTTCTTC.

This clonotype was counted between two and nine times. The chain links TRBV10-3 to TRBJ2-5, with TRBD2 matching 8 bases. Trimming cost V 2 bases and J 6 bases; bases outside gene matches: 11. The CDR3 consists of 16 residues. Germline V gives CDR1 ENHRY, CDR2 SYGVKD. CDR3 DNA: TGTGCCATCAGTGAGAGGGAGGGACTAGAGTCGAAGACCCAGTACTTC. Its translation: CAISEREGLESKTQYF.

This clonotype was counted ten times or more. The rearrangement uses TRBV10-3 and TRBJ2-1; D remains unclear. CDR1 and CDR2 from the germline V gene are ENHRY and SYGVKD. The CDR3 runs 14 residues. V lost 2 bases to trimming and J lost 1 base, with 6 bases between them. The DNA for the CDR3 is TGTGCCATCAGTGAGATGGGGTCCTACAATGAGCAGTTCTTC. Protein sequence: CAISEMGSYNEQFF.

This clonotype was detected many times. The CDR3 here is CSARIAKSDQPQHF. CDR3 coding DNA: TGCAGTGCCCGCATCGCCAAGAGCGATCAGCCCCAGCATTTT. This chain uses TRBV20-1 with TRBJ1-5; D not resolved. The germline V and J ends were trimmed by 6 bases and 5 bases, with 17 bases remaining between them. This CDR3 region has 14 residues. Germline V CDR1 and CDR2: DFQATT, SNEGSKA (reference sequence).

The CDR3 coding sequence is TGCAGTGCTAGAACTAGCGGGATAAGTGAGCAGTTCTTC. Protein product: CSARTSGISEQFF. The J gene is TRBJ2-1, the V gene TRBV20-1; 10 bases line up with TRBD2. Germline V gene sequence: CDR1 DFQATT, CDR2 SNEGSKA (reference sequence). V lost 2 bases to trimming and J lost 9 bases; unmatched junction nucleotides: 4. The length of the CDR3 is 13 residues.

This clonotype was seen more than once but under ten times. DNA for the CDR3: TGCAGTGTGCTGGGGGCAATATACGAGCAGTACTTC. Translating gives CSVLGAIYEQYF. V and J are TRBV20-1 and TRBJ2-7; D possibly corresponds to TRBD1 (6 bases). The CDR3 has 12 residues. V was shortened by 7 bases and J by 4 bases, with 14 bases between the two germline ends. Germline V CDR1 and CDR2: DFQATT, SNEGSKA (reference sequence).

In its sample, this clonotype was seen a few times. V is TRBV3-1 and J is TRBJ2-2; D may be TRBD1 (7 bases). This CDR3 is built from 17 residues. The V gene lost 2 bases and the J gene lost 6 bases, with 19 bases spanning the gap. From germline, CDR1 is LGHDT and CDR2 YNNKEL (reference sequence). The CDR3 loop reads CASSQSPMTGRPGELFF. DNA of the CDR3: TGTGCCAGCAGCCAAAGCCCAATGACAGGGAGGCCCGGGGAGCTGTTTTTT.

The sample holds many counts of this clonotype. CDR3 nucleotides: TGTGCCAGCAGCTCTTATGGGACAGGTGTAGCGAACGAGCAGTACTTC. This codes for CASSSYGTGVANEQYF. The V and J genes are TRBV7-9 and TRBJ2-7; 8 bases are shared with TRBD1. With 4 bases clipped from V and 5 bases from J, the junction kept 13 bases outside the gene matches. Germline V CDR1 and CDR2: SEHNR, FQNEAQ (reference sequence). CDR3 length: 16 residues.